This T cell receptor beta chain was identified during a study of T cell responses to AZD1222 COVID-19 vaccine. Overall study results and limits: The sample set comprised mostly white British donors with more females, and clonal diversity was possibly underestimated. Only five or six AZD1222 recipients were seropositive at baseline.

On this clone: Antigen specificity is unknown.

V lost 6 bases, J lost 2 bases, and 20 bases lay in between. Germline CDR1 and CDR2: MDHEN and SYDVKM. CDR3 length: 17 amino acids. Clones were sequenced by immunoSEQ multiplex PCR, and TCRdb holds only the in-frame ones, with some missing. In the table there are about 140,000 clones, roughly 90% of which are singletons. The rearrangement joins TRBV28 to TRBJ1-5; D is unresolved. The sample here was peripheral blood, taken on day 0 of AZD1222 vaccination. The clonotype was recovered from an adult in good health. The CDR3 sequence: CASSDPGDLRGNQPQHF. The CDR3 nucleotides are TGTGCCAGCAGCGACCCGGGAGACCTACGGGGCAATCAGCCCCAGCATTTT.